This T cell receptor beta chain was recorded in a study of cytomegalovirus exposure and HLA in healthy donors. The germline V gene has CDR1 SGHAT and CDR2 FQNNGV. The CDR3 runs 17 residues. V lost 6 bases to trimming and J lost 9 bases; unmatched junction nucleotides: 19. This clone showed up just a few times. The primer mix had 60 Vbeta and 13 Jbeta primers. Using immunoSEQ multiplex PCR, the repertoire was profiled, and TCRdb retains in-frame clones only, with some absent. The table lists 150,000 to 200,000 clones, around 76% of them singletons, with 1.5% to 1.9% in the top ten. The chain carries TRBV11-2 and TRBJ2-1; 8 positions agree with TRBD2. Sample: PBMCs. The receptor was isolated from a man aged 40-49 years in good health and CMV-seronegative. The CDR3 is CASSRNRASGSLGEQFF. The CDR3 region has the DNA TGTGCCAGCAGTCGAAACAGAGCAAGCGGGAGTTTGGGTGAGCAGTTCTTC.